The T cell receptor beta chain described here comes from a study of control samples from healthy donors and cancer patients. The germline V gene encodes CDR1 SGHRS and CDR2 YFSETQ. V dropped 4 bases and J dropped 0 bases, with 13 bases sitting between them. The CDR3 covers 15 residues. The table came from immunoSEQ multiplex PCR; TCRdb's copy has only in-frame clones and leaves some out. The sample includes around 140,000 clones, roughly 90% of them seen just once. Sequencing used blood. The sequence came from a woman aged 50 to 60 in good health. The rearrangement links TRBV5-1 to TRBJ1-1; D unresolved. CDR3 region: CASSPVGRMNTEAFF. CDR3 coding DNA: TGCGCCAGCAGCCCTGTGGGTCGCATGAACACTGAAGCTTTCTTT. The full variable domain, with the rest looked up from reference TRBV5-1 and TRBJ1-1, is KAGVTQTPRYLIKTRGQQVTLSCSPISGHRSVSWYQQTPGQGLQFLFEYFSETQRNKGNFPGRFSGRQFSNSRSEMNVSTLELGDSALYLCASSPVGRMNTEAFFGQGTRLTVV.